Shown below are 8 T cell receptor beta chains from a single sample sequenced in a study of cytomegalovirus exposure and HLA in healthy donors. The PCR made use of 60 Vbeta and 13 Jbeta primers. Clones were read by immunoSEQ multiplex PCR, and TCRdb kept only the in-frame ones, dropping some. The sample includes roughly 200,000 clones, about 77% of them seen just once. The sample comprised PBMCs. These receptors were taken from a female donor in good health and CMV-seronegative.

As to this clone: At the DNA level, this CDR3 is encoded by other sequences in the same sample as well. The chain has TRBV7-9 and TRBJ2-7; D may be TRBD1 (5 bases). Germline V lookup: CDR1 SEHNR, CDR2 FQNEAQ (reference sequence). The CDR3 is made up of 12 amino acids. The germline V and J ends were trimmed by 5 bases and 4 bases, with 9 bases remaining between them. CDR3 sequence: CASSPGPYEQYF. Written as DNA, the CDR3 is TGTGCCAGCAGCCCAGGGCCATACGAGCAGTACTTC.

The gene calls are TRBV2 and TRBJ2-5; D is uncertain. The CDR3 totals 11 residues. In germline, CDR1 is SNHLY, CDR2 FYNNEI. V was pared by 8 bases and J by 1 base, with 5 bases between. The CDR3 here is CASGFQETQYF. CDR3 DNA sequence: TGTGCCAGCGGCTTCCAAGAGACCCAGTACTTC.

V is TRBV5-1 and J is TRBJ1-1; 9 bases line up with TRBD1. Germline CDR1 SGHRS, CDR2 YFSETQ. The CDR3 totals 17 residues. The ends lost 2 bases at V and 3 bases at J; junction bases unmatched: 11. For the CDR3, the DNA is TGCGCCAGCAGCTTTGGACAGGGGAAGTTGGGGGACACTGAAGCTTTCTTT. Residues: CASSFGQGKLGDTEAFF.

The chain couples TRBV7-6 to TRBJ2-5; TRBD1 agrees at 10 bases. The CDR3 sequence is 14 residues long. Trimming took 4 bases from V and 4 from J; bases not matched to a gene: 3. The germline gives CDR1 SGHVS, CDR2 FNYEAQ. The CDR3 loop reads CASSSGTGAETQYF. As DNA, the CDR3 is TGTGCCAGCAGCTCTGGGACAGGGGCAGAGACCCAGTACTTC.

This sequence joins TRBV5-1 and TRBJ2-1; TRBD1 matches at 9 bases. In germline, CDR1 is SGHRS, CDR2 YFSETQ. The CDR3 has 14 amino acids. V dropped 4 bases and J dropped 8; count of bases not matched to a gene: 7. The CDR3: CASSLDRGGDEQFF. DNA of the CDR3: TGCGCCAGCAGCCTGGACAGGGGAGGCGATGAGCAGTTCTTC.

The rearrangement uses TRBV28 and TRBJ1-1; 10 bases fit TRBD1. Germline-derived CDR1 and CDR2 are MDHEN and SYDVKM. The ends lost 6 bases at V and 4 bases at J; junction bases unmatched: 2. The CDR3 is 13 amino acids. The CDR3 DNA reads TGTGCCAGCAGCCGGACAGGGGGCACTGAAGCTTTCTTT. This sequence encodes CASSRTGGTEAFF.

The chain is built from TRBV29-1 and TRBJ2-7, with 9 positions matching TRBD2. From germline, CDR1 is SQVTM and CDR2 ANQGSEA. CDR3 length: 12 amino acids. Trimming cost V 7 bases and J 6 bases; bases outside gene matches: 7. CDR3 in amino acids: CSGWTSAGEQYF. CDR3 DNA sequence: TGCAGCGGGTGGACTAGCGCGGGCGAGCAGTACTTC.

The J gene is TRBJ2-2, the V gene TRBV5-4; D unresolved. Germline V CDR1 and CDR2: SGHNT, YYREEE (reference sequence). The CDR3 is made up of 13 amino acids. Trimming took off 0 bases at V and 4 bases at J, with 4 bases between the two ends. The CDR3 nucleotides read TGTGCCAGCAGCTTGGCGGGCACCGGGGAGCTGTTTTTT. The encoded protein is CASSLAGTGELFF.